This entry lists 9 T cell receptor beta chains sequenced from one sample in a study of blood T cell repertoires in COVID-19. The repertoire was sequenced with immunoSEQ multiplex PCR; TCRdb's copy has only in-frame clones and lacks some. The repertoire has approximately 63,000 clones, roughly 89% of them found once; the top ten carry 1% to 1.5%. Sequencing was done on a sample of peripheral blood. These receptors came from a woman at least 80 years old with acute or convalescent COVID-19.

This chain joins TRBV15 and TRBJ2-3, with TRBD2 identical over 8 bases. The germline V gene encodes CDR1 LNHNV and CDR2 YYDKDF (reference sequence). V shed 0 bases, J shed 1 base, and the junction held 3 bases outside the gene matches. The CDR3 is made up of 16 amino acids. The DNA of the CDR3 is TGTGCCACCAGCAGAGACGGGGGGGTGGGCACAGATACGCAGTATTTT. The encoded protein is CATSRDGGVGTDTQYF.

The rearrangement links TRBV6-5 to TRBJ1-4, with unresolved D. The CDR3 length is 14 residues. V was trimmed by 0 bases and J by 8 bases, leaving 10 bases between them. Per germline, CDR1 MNHEY and CDR2 SVGAGI. CDR3 amino acids: CASSYSGSREKLFF. In DNA form, the CDR3 reads TGTGCCAGCAGTTACTCTGGCTCCAGGGAAAAACTGTTTTTT.

The V call is TRBV5-1, the J call TRBJ2-7, with 8 bases lining up with TRBD1. V shed 7 bases and J 4 bases; nucleotides not matched to a gene: 10. The germline V gene encodes CDR1 SGHRS and CDR2 YFSETQ. The CDR3 is made up of 14 amino acids. CDR3 residues: CASSLAGGLYEQYF. CDR3 sequence (DNA): TGCGCCAGCTCATTGGCAGGGGGCCTATACGAGCAGTACTTC.

On this clone itself: At one of its ends the junction is not consistent with the germline gene, which may arise from a read error. This rearrangement joins TRBV3-1 (or the pseudogene TRBV3-2) to TRBJ2-7, with TRBD2 matching 15 bases. The CDR3 has 17 amino acids. Germline CDR1 reads LGHDT; CDR2 reads YNNKEL (reference sequence). CDR3 sequence: CASSRTSGRAISSEQYF. The CDR3 nucleotides are TGTGCCAGCAGCAGGACTAGCGGGAGGGCTATTTCCTCCGAGCAGTACTTC.

The chain employs TRBV5-8 and TRBJ1-4, with D possibly matching TRBD1 (6 bases). V shed 4 bases and J shed 6 bases, with 16 bases lying between them. The germline gives CDR1 SGHTS, CDR2 YDEGEE. The CDR3 runs to 15 residues. This chain's CDR3 is CASSPHRVGDEKLFF. CDR3 sequence (DNA): TGTGCCAGCAGCCCACACAGGGTAGGAGATGAAAAACTGTTTTTT.

The gene calls are TRBV27 and TRBJ1-1, with D hard to call. The V gene's germline CDR1 is MNHEY and CDR2 SMNVEV (reference sequence). Trimming removed 4 bases from V and 4 bases from J, with 10 bases in between. The CDR3 extends over 13 amino acids. CDR3 sequence: CASSSLGVTEAFF. As DNA, the CDR3 is TGTGCCAGCAGTTCCCTCGGGGTCACTGAAGCTTTCTTT.

The chain combines TRBV19 with TRBJ1-5; D is perhaps TRBD1 (5 bases). Germline V gene lookup returns CDR1 LNHDA and CDR2 SQIVND (reference sequence). This CDR3 spans 16 amino acids. V lost 6 bases and J lost 1, with 16 bases in between. The CDR3 bases are TGTGCCAGTAGCCCTCGCAGGGAAAGGAGCAATCAGCCCCAGCATTTT. Translating it yields CASSPRRERSNQPQHF.

The V call is TRBV7-8, the J call TRBJ1-4; D call uncertain. V lost 3 bases, J lost 2 bases, and 10 bases lay in between. The germline V gene encodes CDR1 SGHVS and CDR2 FQNEAQ. CDR3 length: 15 residues. This CDR3 is CASSFQGRTNEKLFF. The CDR3 region has the DNA TGTGCCAGCAGCTTCCAAGGGAGGACTAATGAAAAACTGTTTTTT.

J is TRBJ2-1 and V is TRBV3-1 (or the pseudogene TRBV3-2); tentative D call: TRBD2 (6 bases). This CDR3 region has 12 residues. The V gene's germline CDR1 is LGHDT and CDR2 YNNKEL (reference sequence). V shed 4 bases and J shed 11 bases, with 12 bases lying between them. CDR3 DNA: TGTGCCAGCAGCCGACGACTAGGTCAGCAGTTCTTC. Translating it yields CASSRRLGQQFF.